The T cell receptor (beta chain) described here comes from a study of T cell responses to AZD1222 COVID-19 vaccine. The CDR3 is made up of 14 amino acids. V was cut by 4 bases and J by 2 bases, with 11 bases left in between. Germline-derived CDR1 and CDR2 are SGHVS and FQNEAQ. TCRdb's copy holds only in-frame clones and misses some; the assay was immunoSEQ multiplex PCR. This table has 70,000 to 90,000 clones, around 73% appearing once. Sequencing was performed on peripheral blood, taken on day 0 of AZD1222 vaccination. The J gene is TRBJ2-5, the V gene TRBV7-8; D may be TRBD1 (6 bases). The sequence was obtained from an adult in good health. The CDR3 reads CASSYRTVQETQYF. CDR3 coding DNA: TGTGCCAGCAGCTACAGGACAGTTCAAGAGACCCAGTACTTC.